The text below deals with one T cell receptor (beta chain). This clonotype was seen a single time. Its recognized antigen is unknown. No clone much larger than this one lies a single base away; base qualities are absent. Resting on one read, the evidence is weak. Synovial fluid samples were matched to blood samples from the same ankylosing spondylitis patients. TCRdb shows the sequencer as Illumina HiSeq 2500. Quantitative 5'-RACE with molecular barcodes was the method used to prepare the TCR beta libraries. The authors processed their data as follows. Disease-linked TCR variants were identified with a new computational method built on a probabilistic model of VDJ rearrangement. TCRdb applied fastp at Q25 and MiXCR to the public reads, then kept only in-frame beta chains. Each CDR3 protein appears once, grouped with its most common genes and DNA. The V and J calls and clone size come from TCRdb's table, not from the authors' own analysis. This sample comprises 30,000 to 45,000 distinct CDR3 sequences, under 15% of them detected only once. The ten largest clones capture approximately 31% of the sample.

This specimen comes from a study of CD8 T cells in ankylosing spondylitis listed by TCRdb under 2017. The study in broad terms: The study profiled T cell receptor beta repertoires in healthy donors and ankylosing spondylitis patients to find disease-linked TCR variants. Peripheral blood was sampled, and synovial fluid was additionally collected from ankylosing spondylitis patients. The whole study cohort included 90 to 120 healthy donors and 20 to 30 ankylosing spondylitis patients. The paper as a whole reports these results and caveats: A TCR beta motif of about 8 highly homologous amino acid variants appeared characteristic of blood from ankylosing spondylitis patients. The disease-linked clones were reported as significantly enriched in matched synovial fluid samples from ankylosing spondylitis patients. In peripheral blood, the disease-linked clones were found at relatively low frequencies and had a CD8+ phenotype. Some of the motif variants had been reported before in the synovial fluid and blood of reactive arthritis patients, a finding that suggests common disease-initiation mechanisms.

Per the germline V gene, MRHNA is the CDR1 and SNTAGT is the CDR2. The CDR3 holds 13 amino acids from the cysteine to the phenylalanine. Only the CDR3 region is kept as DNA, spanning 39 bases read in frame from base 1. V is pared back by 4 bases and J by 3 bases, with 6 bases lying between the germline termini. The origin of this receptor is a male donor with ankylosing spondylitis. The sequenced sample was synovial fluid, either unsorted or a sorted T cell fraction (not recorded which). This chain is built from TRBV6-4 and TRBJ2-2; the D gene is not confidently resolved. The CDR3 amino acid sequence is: CASSASDTGELFF. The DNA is TGTGCCAGCAGTGCATCGGACACCGGGGAGCTGTTTTTT.